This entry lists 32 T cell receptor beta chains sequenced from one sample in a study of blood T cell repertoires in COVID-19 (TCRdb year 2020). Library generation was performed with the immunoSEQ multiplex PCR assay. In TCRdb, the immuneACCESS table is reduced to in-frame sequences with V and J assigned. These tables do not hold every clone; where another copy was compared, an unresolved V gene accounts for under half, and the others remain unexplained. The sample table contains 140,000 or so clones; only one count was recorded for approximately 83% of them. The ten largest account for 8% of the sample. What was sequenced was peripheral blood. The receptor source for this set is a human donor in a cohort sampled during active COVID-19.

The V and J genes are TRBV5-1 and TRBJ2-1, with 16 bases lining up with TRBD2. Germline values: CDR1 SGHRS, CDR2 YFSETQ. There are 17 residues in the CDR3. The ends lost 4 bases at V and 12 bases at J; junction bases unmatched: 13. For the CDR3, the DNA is TGCGCCAGCAGCGTGGGACTAGCGGGGGGGCATTCGGGTCTGCAGTTCTTC. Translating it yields CASSVGLAGGHSGLQFF.

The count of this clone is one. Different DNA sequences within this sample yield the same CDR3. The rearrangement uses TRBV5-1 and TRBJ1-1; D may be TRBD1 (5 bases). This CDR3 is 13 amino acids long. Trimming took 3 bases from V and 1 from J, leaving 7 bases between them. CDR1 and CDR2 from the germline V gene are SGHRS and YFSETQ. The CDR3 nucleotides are TGCGCCAGCAGCTCCGGACAGAACACTGAAGCTTTCTTT. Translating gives CASSSGQNTEAFF.

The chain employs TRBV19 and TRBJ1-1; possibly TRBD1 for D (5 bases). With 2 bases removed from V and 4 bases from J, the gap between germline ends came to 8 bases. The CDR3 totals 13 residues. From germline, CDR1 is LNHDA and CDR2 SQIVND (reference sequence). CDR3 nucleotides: TGTGCCAGTAGTATAAGGGGAGGCACTGAAGCTTTCTTT. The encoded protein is CASSIRGGTEAFF.

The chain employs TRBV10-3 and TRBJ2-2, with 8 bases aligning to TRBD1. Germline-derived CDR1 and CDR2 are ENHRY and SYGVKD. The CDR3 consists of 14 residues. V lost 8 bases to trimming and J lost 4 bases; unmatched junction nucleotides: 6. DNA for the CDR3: TGTGCCATCCGCGGACAGGGCACCACCGGGGAGCTGTTTTTT. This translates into CAIRGQGTTGELFF.

CDR3 bases: TGCGCCAGCAGCTTGGGGCCGGGACAGGGGGCGACTAATGAAAAACTGTTTTTT. Residues: CASSLGPGQGATNEKLFF. The V and J genes are TRBV5-1 and TRBJ1-4; 12 bases are a match to TRBD1. Germline V lookup: CDR1 SGHRS, CDR2 YFSETQ. This CDR3 is 18 amino acids long. After removal of 0 bases from V and 2 bases from J, the junction contained 5 bases not matched to a gene.

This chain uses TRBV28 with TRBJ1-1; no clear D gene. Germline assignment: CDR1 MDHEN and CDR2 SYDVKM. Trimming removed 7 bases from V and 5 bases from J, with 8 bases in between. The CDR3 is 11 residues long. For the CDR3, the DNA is TGTGCCAGCAAAGCCCGGACTGAAGCTTTCTTT. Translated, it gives CASKARTEAFF. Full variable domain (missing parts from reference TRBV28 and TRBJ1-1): DVKVTQSSRYLVKRTGEKVFLECVQDMDHENMFWYRQDPGLGLRLIYFSYDVKMKEKGDIPEGYSVSREKKERFSLILESASTNQTSMYLCASKARTEAFFGQGTRLTVV.

The CDR3 protein is CASSPRDRAREKLFF. The CDR3 DNA reads as TGTGCCAGCTCACCCAGGGACAGGGCCCGTGAAAAACTGTTTTTT. This rearrangement joins TRBV18 to TRBJ1-4; 9 positions agree with TRBD1. Looked up from germline, CDR1 is KGHSH and CDR2 is LQKENI. The CDR3 has 15 residues. V trimming: 3 bases; J trimming: 7 bases; junction bases outside the gene matches: 6. Together with reference TRBV18 and TRBJ1-4, the CDR3 gives the full variable domain: NAGVMQNPRHLVRRRGQEARLRCSPMKGHSHVYWYRQLPEEGLKFMVYLQKENIIDESGMPKERFSAEFPKEGPSILRIQQVVRGDSAAYFCASSPRDRAREKLFFGSGTQLSVL.

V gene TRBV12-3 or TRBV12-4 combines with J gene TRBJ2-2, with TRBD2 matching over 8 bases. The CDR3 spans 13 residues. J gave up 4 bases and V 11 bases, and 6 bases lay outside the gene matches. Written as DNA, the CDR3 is TGTGCCGGTCGGGGGGGCTTCACCGGGGAGCTGTTTTTT. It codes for CAGRGGFTGELFF.

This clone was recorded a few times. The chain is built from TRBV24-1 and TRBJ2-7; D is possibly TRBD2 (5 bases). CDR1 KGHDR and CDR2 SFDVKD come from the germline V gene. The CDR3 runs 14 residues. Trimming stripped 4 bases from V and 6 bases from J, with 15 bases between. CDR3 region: CATSERTGSAEQYF. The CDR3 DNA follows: TGTGCCACCAGTGAAAGGACTGGTAGTGCCGAGCAGTACTTC.

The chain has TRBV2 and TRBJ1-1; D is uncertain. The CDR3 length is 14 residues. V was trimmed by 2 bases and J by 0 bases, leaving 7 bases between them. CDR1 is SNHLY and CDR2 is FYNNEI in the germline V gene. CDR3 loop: CASSESVMNTEAFF. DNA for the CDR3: TGTGCCAGCAGTGAATCTGTTATGAACACTGAAGCTTTCTTT.

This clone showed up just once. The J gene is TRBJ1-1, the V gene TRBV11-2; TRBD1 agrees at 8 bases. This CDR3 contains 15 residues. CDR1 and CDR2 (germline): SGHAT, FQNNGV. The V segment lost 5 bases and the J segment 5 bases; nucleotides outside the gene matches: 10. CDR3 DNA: TGTGCCAGCAGCAGACGGACAGGGTGGGGAACTGAAGCTTTCTTT. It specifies CASSRRTGWGTEAFF.

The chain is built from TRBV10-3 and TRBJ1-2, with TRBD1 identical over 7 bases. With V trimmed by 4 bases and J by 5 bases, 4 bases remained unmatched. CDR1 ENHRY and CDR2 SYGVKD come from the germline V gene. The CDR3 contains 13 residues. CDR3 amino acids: CAISVDREYGYTF. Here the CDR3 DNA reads TGTGCCATCAGTGTCGACAGGGAATATGGCTACACCTTC.

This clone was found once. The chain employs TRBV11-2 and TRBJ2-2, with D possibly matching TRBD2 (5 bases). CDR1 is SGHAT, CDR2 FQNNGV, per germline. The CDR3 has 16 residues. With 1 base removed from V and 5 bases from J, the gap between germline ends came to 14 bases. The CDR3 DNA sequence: TGTGCCAGCAGCTTAGGTCCTAGCCGGGGTACCGGGGAGCTGTTTTTT. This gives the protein CASSLGPSRGTGELFF.

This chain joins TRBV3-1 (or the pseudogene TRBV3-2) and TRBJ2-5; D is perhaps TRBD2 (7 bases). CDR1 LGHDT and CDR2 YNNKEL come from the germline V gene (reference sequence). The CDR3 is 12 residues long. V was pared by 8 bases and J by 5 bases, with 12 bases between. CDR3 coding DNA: TGTGCCAGCGGGGGGGCCGATGAGACCCAGTACTTC. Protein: CASGGADETQYF.

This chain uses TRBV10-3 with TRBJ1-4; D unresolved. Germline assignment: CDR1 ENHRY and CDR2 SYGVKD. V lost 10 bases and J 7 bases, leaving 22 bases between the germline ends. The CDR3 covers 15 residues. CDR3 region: CATHATSGMGEKLFF. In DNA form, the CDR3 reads TGTGCCACCCACGCCACCAGCGGTATGGGTGAAAAACTGTTTTTT.

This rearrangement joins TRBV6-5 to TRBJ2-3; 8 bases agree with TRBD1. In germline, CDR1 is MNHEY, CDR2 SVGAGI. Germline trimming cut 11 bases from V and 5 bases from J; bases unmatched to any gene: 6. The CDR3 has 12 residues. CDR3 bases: TGTGCCTCATGGACAGGGCGAGATACGCAGTATTTT. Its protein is CASWTGRDTQYF.

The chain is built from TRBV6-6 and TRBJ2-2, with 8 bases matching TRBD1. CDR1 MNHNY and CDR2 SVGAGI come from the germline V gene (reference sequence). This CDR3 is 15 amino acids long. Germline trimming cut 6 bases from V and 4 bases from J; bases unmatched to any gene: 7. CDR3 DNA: TGTGCCAGCAGGACAGGGGAGGCGGTCACCGGGGAGCTGTTTTTT. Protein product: CASRTGEAVTGELFF.

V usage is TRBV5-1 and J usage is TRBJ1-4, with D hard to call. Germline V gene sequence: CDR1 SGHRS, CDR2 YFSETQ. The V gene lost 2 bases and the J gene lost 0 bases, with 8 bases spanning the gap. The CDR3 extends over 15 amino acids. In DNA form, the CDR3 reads TGCGCCAGCAGCTTATACACAGCAACTAATGAAAAACTGTTTTTT. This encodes CASSLYTATNEKLFF.

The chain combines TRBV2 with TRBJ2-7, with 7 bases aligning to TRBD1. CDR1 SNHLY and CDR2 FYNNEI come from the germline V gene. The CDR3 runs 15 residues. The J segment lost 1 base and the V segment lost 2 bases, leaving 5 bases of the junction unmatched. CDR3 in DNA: TGTGCCAGCAGTGAAAGGGGGACAGAATCCTACGAGCAGTACTTC. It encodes CASSERGTESYEQYF.

The chain's CDR3 is CASSPRQPGELFF. The CDR3 DNA sequence: TGTGCCAGCAGTCCAAGACAGCCGGGGGAGCTGTTTTTT. The chain couples TRBV12-3 or TRBV12-4 to TRBJ2-2; maybe TRBD1 (5 bases). Trimming stripped 5 bases from V and 8 bases from J, with 12 bases between. The CDR3 totals 13 residues.

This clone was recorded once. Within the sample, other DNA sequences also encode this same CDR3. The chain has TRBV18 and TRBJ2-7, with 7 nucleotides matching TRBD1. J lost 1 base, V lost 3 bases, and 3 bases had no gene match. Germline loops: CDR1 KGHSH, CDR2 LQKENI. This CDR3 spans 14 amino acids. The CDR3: CASSPGQSSYEQYF. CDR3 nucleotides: TGTGCCAGCTCACCGGGACAGAGTTCCTACGAGCAGTACTTC.

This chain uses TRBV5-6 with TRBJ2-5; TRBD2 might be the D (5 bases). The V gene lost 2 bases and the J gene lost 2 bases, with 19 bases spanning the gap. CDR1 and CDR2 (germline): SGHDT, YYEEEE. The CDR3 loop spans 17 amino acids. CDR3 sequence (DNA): TGTGCCAGCAGCTTCTACGGACTTGCGGGCCTTCAAGAGACCCAGTACTTC. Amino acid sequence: CASSFYGLAGLQETQYF.

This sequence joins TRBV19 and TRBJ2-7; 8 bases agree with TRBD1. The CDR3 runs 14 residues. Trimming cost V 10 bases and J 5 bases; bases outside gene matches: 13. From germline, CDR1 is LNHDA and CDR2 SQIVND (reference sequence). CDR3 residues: CATQSRDRIHEQYF. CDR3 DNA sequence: TGTGCCACCCAATCCCGGGACAGGATCCACGAGCAGTACTTC.

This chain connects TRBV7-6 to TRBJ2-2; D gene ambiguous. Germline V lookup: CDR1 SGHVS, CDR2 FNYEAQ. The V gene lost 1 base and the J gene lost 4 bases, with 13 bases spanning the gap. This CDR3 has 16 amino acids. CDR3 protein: CASSLGVYRVTGELFF. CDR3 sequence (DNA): TGTGCCAGCAGCTTAGGAGTTTATCGGGTCACCGGGGAGCTGTTTTTT.

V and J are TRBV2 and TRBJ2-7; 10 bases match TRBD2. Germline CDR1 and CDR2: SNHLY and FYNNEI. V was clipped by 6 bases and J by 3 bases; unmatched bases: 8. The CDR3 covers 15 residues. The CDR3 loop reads CASRPSGGALYEQYF. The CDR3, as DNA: TGTGCCAGCAGACCAAGCGGGGGGGCCCTCTACGAGCAGTACTTC.

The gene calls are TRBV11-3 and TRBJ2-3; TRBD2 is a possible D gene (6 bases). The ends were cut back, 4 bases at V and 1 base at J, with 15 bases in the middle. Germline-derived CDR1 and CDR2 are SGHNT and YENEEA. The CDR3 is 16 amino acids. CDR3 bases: TGTGCCAGCAGCTACGGGGACTCCTGGGGCACAGATACGCAGTATTTT. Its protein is CASSYGDSWGTDTQYF.

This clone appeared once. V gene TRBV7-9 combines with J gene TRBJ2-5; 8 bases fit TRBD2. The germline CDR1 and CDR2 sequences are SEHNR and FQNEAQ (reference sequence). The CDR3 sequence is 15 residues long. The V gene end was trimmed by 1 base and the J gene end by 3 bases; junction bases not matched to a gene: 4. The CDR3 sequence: CASSLVLAGKETQYF. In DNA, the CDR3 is TGTGCCAGCAGCTTAGTCTTAGCGGGGAAAGAGACCCAGTACTTC.

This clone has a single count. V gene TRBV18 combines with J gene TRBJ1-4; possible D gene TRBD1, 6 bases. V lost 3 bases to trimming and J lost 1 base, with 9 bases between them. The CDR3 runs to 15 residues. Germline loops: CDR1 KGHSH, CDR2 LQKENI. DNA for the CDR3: TGTGCCAGCTCACCCTCCAGGGGAACTAATGAAAAACTGTTTTTT. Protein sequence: CASSPSRGTNEKLFF.

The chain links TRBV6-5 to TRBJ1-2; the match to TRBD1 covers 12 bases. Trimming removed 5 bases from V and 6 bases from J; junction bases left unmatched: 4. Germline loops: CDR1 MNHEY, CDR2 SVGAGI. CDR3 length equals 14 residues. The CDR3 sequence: CASSLGTGGNGYTF. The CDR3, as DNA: TGTGCCAGCAGTCTAGGGACAGGGGGCAATGGCTACACCTTC.

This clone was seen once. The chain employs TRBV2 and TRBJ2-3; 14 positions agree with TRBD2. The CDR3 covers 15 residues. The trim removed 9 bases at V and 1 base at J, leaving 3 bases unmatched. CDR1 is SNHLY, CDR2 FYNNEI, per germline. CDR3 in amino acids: CARTSGGEGTDTQYF. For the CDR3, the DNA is TGTGCCAGGACTAGCGGGGGGGAGGGCACAGATACGCAGTATTTT. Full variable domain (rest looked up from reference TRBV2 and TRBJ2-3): EPEVTQTPSHQVTQMGQEVILRCVPISNHLYFYWYRQILGQKVEFLVSFYNNEISEKSEIFDDQFSVERPDGSNFTLKIRSTKLEDSAMYFCARTSGGEGTDTQYFGPGTRLTVL.

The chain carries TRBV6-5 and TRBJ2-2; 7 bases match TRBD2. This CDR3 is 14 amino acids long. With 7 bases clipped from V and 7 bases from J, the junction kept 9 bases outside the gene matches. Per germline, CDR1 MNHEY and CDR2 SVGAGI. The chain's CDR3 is CASILTRGVGELFF. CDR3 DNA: TGTGCCAGCATCCTAACACGGGGGGTCGGGGAGCTGTTTTTT.

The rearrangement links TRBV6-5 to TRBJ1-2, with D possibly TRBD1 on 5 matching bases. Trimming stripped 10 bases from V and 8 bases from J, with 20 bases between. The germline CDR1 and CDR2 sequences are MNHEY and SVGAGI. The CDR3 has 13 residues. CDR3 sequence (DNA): TGTGCCATCGCAACCTACGCGGCAGGGGGCTACACCTTC. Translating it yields CAIATYAAGGYTF.